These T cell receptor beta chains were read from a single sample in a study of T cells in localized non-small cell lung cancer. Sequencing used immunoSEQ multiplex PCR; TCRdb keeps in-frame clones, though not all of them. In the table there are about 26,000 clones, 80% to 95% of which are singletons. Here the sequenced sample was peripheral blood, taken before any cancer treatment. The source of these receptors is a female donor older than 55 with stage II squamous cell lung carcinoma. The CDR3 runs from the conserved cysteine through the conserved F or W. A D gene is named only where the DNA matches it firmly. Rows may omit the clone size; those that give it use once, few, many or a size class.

TGTGCCAGCAGCTTTAGCGGGGGGAGCTCCTACGAGCAGTACTTC	CASSFSGGSSYEQYF	15	TRBD2	TRBJ2-7	TRBV7-2	.
TGTGCCAGCAGGGCTACAGGGGGCCCTGAAGCTTTCTTT	CASRATGGPEAFF	13	TRBD1	TRBJ1-1	TRBV2	.
TGTGCCAGCAGGGACAGGAACGGTGATGGCTACACCTTC	CASRDRNGDGYTF	13	TRBD1	TRBJ1-2	TRBV2	.
TGCGCCAGCAGCTGGGGACGGGGGGAGACCCAGTACTTC	CASSWGRGETQYF	13	.	TRBJ2-5	TRBV5-1	.
TGTGCCAGCAGCCCCATCGGGCGGGGGAATGAAAAACTGTTTTTT	CASSPIGRGNEKLFF	15	.	TRBJ1-4	TRBV7-6	.
TGTGCCAGCAGCTCCGGACTAGCGGGGGGCACAGATACGCAGTATTTT	CASSSGLAGGTDTQYF	16	TRBD2	TRBJ2-3	TRBV7-9	.
TGTGCCAGCAGCTTCGGCGGGAAGGTTGAGCAGTTCTTC	CASSFGGKVEQFF	13	.	TRBJ2-1	TRBV5-6	.
TGCAGCGCCAAGGGAGCAGGGTTGACCTATGGCTACACCTTC	CSAKGAGLTYGYTF	14	.	TRBJ1-2	TRBV29-1	.
TGTGCCAGCAGCTCTAGCGGGGGGGCAATCAATGAGCAGTTCTTC	CASSSSGGAINEQFF	15	TRBD2	TRBJ2-1	TRBV7-3	once
TGTGCCAGCAGCGTAGGTCCATCTCGGGCTGGAACCTACGAGCAGTACTTC	CASSVGPSRAGTYEQYF	17	.	TRBJ2-7	TRBV9	.
TGCAGCGTTGCCGGACTAGCGGGAGCCGAGCAGTACTTC	CSVAGLAGAEQYF	13	TRBD2	TRBJ2-7	TRBV29-1	.
TGTGCCAGCAGTGAGGGACAGGGGGCGTCCTCTAGCACAGATACGCAGTATTTT	CASSEGQGASSSTDTQYF	18	TRBD1	TRBJ2-3	TRBV2	.
TGTGCCAGCAGCTTATCGGGCGGCAACACTGAAGCTTTCTTT	CASSLSGGNTEAFF	14	.	TRBJ1-1	TRBV7-3	few
TGTGCCAGCAGTTTAGCCCGATATAGCAATCAGCCCCAGCATTTT	CASSLARYSNQPQHF	15	.	TRBJ1-5	TRBV28	.
TGTGCCAGCAGCTTACTAGGGGGCGGCTACGAGCAGTACTTC	CASSLLGGGYEQYF	14	TRBD1	TRBJ2-7	TRBV7-9	.
TGTGCCAGCAGCCAGGACACCGGGGAGCTGTTTTTT	CASSQDTGELFF	12	.	TRBJ2-2	TRBV5-6	.
TGTGCCAGCAGCCAAGTAGGGGGACAGGGTTTTGGCTACACCTTC	CASSQVGGQGFGYTF	15	TRBD1	TRBJ1-2	TRBV4-2	.
TGTGCCAGCAGCTTGCGCGGGACCAAAGATACGCAGTATTTT	CASSLRGTKDTQYF	14	.	TRBJ2-3	TRBV5-5	few
TGTGCCAGCAGTTCCGTCTACGAGCAGTACTTC	CASSSVYEQYF	11	.	TRBJ2-7	TRBV6-5	.
TGTGCCAGCAGTTTAGAAGGGTTGGGCTACACCTTC	CASSLEGLGYTF	12	.	TRBJ1-2	TRBV28	.
TGTGCCAGCAGTGCTATTAGGGGAGGCGCTGAAGCTTTCTTT	CASSAIRGGAEAFF	14	.	TRBJ1-1	TRBV6-4	.
TGTGCCAGCAGCTCCCGGTGGGTTAGCGGGGGGGCGCGCACCGGGGAGCTGTTTTTT	CASSSRWVSGGARTGELFF	19	TRBD2	TRBJ2-2	TRBV11-2	.
TGTGCCAGCAGCGCCATACAGGGGGTAGCTTTCTTT	CASSAIQGVAFF	12	TRBD1	TRBJ1-1	TRBV11-2	.
TGTGCCAGCAGCCCGCGGGACCCACGATTGGGGACCCAGTACTTC	CASSPRDPRLGTQYF	15	.	TRBJ2-5	TRBV7-2	once
TGTGCCAGTAGTATAGAGGAGGCCACTGAAGCTTTCTTT	CASSIEEATEAFF	13	.	TRBJ1-1	TRBV19	.
TGTGCCAGCAGCGCGGACGAATACGAGCAGTACTTC	CASSADEYEQYF	12	.	TRBJ2-7	TRBV9	.
TGTGCCAGCAGTTACATTTACGGCGCCACAGATACGCAGTATTTT	CASSYIYGATDTQYF	15	.	TRBJ2-3	TRBV6-5	.
TGTGCCAGTACGGACAGGTTCTACGAGCAGTACTTC	CASTDRFYEQYF	12	TRBD1	TRBJ2-7	TRBV19	.
TGTGCCAGCAGTGCTCGGACAGGGGATGAAAAACTGTTTTTT	CASSARTGDEKLFF	14	TRBD1	TRBJ1-4	TRBV6-4	.
TGTGCCAGTAGCCCCTGGAAGGGGGACTCTGGAAACACCATATATTTT	CASSPWKGDSGNTIYF	16	.	TRBJ1-3	TRBV19	.
TGTGCCACCAGCAGAGAGGAGTACACTGAAGCTTTCTTT	CATSREEYTEAFF	13	.	TRBJ1-1	TRBV15	.
TGTGCCAGCAGTTTGGCGGGTAACAATCAGCCCCAGCATTTT	CASSLAGNNQPQHF	14	.	TRBJ1-5	TRBV28	.
TGTGCCAGCAGTGCTTTCGGACAGGGCAATTGGAACACCATATATTTT	CASSAFGQGNWNTIYF	16	TRBD1	TRBJ1-3	TRBV6-1	once
TGCGCCAGCAGCCGGGCGAGCGGGGCCACCTACGAGCAGTACTTC	CASSRASGATYEQYF	15	TRBD2	TRBJ2-7	TRBV4-1	.
TGTGCCAGCTCACCACCGGGGGCCCTGGGCACTGAAGCTTTCTTT	CASSPPGALGTEAFF	15	.	TRBJ1-1	TRBV18	.
TGTGCCTGGAGCCCACCGGGGTTGAGGGATACGCAGTATTTT	CAWSPPGLRDTQYF	14	.	TRBJ2-3	TRBV30	.
TGCGCCAGCAGCTTCGGGGCGGGACCAGATACGCAGTATTTT	CASSFGAGPDTQYF	14	.	TRBJ2-3	TRBV5-1	.
TGTGCCTGGACCGACCCTCCTGGAAACACCATATATTTT	CAWTDPPGNTIYF	13	.	TRBJ1-3	TRBV30	.
TGTGCCAGCAGTCTTACAGGGTCAGATACGCAGTATTTT	CASSLTGSDTQYF	13	.	TRBJ2-3	TRBV9	.
TGTGCCAGCAGCGTAAGCTCCCTAGCGGGAGAGACCCAGTACTTC	CASSVSSLAGETQYF	15	TRBD2	TRBJ2-5	TRBV9	once
TGTGCCAGTAGTACCCCAGGGACTCAAGAGACCCAGTACTTC	CASSTPGTQETQYF	14	.	TRBJ2-5	TRBV19	.
TGTGCCAGCAGCGACAACCGGGACAGGATCGGTCGCGGGCAGTACTTC	CASSDNRDRIGRGQYF	16	TRBD1	TRBJ2-7	TRBV5-5	.
TGTGCCAGCAGCCGGAACACCAGGGAAGCGGGCTACACCTTC	CASSRNTREAGYTF	14	.	TRBJ1-2	TRBV4-2	.
TGTGCCAGCAGCTTAGGCAGCCCTGAAGCTTTCTTT	CASSLGSPEAFF	12	.	TRBJ1-1	TRBV13	.
TGTGCCAGCAGTTCAAGGGTGTCAGGCTATGGCTACACCTTC	CASSSRVSGYGYTF	14	.	TRBJ1-2	TRBV14	.
TGTGCCAGCAGCTTGAATTCACAAGAGACCCAGTACTTC	CASSLNSQETQYF	13	.	TRBJ2-5	TRBV5-6	.
TGTGCCAGCTCACCCACCGGGGGGCTAGCCTACGAGCAGTACTTC	CASSPTGGLAYEQYF	15	.	TRBJ2-7	TRBV18	.
TGTGCCAGCAGCTTAGATCCGTCGAGAAGGGGGAGTTTTTATGGCTACACCTTC	CASSLDPSRRGSFYGYTF	18	.	TRBJ1-2	TRBV11-2	few